This entry describes one T cell receptor beta chain. This clonotype was seen many times. This clone's antigen is unknown. Base qualities were left out, and no much larger clone turns up one base away. The sample originates from a study of identical twins (dated by TCRdb to between 2015 and 2016). Context from the whole study: To test whether fetal clonotypes persist, this study deep-sequenced TCR alpha and beta repertoires from monozygotic twins, from unrelated adults of various ages, and from cord blood. Replicate twin experiments were performed at different times using different library preparation protocols to rule out contamination. The paper as a whole reports these results and caveats: Fewer insertions were carried by abundant cord blood beta clonotypes; a weaker similar trend was observed in young adult naive repertoires, while no such trend was observed in memory repertoires. Compared with coincidental sharing between unrelated individuals, out-of-frame TCR alpha sequences shared between twins showed an excess of sequences with low generation probability. Invariant T cells such as MAIT and iNKT could partly confound zero-insertion analyses, although diverse VJ usage argued against such confounding for most clonotypes. The excess sharing between twins in beta out-of-frame sequences was weaker because fewer shared sequences reduced the signal-to-noise ratio. In monozygotic twins, recombination models systematically underestimated out-of-frame TCR alpha sharing, but the models matched the sharing seen between unrelated individuals. Because the same donors could not be followed over many years, conclusions were based on cross-sectional statistical analysis.

The CDR3 contains 14 residues, cysteine and phenylalanine counted. Only CDR3 DNA remains: 42 bases, in frame from the first base. CDR1 SGHRS and CDR2 YFSETQ were looked up in the germline V gene. The junction carries 16 bases between V and J, which are trimmed by 8 bases and 4 bases respectively. Receptor amplification or capture employed 5' RACE. The reads were generated on an Illumina HiSeq 2000. Template switching added a universal primer binding site, and the final cDNA carried a unique molecular identifier that allowed TCR cDNA molecules to be counted accurately. First-strand cDNA for TCR alpha and beta chains was synthesized from specific primers in the conserved constant-segment region. To control for contamination, each cDNA library was double barcoded with a SMART-Mk sample barcode plus Illumina barcodes. Two successive PCR steps introduced TruSeq adapter sequences along with Illumina sample barcodes. The Illumina HiSeq platform was used with custom primers to sequence TCR alpha and beta cDNA libraries. Concerning the study's data processing: Raw reads were processed with MiGEC to extract unique molecular identifiers, and MiXCR was used to determine CDR3 positions. For each individual, recombination models were inferred using an EM algorithm with the repgenHMM and IGoR tools. The tcR package in R was used for shared clonotype analysis, with sharing normalized by the product of cloneset sizes. Out-of-frame nonproductive sequences were analyzed to study raw recombination free of thymic and clonal selection effects. TCRdb itself trimmed the public reads at Q25 with fastp, ran MiXCR and retained productive beta chains. Duplicate CDR3 protein sequences are folded into a single record with the most common DNA and genes. TCRdb assigned the V and J calls; the authors' analysis was not used. The sample table records nearly 900,000 distinct CDR3 sequences; about 12% of these occur just once. The ten largest clones add up to about 1.5% of the sample.

Only healthy Caucasian donors were included. The twin cohort comprised three pairs of female monozygotic twins, all aged about 18 to 30 years. Peripheral blood mononuclear cells were used as the source from which RNA for TCR libraries was isolated. This sample also appeared in a second study, on yellow fever vaccine responses in identical twins. As that second study puts it: The T cell response to vaccination in identical twins was reported by the authors to appear partly convergent and partly personalized. Focusing on identical twins, the study followed the T cell clones that responded to the vaccine, and did so with precision.

The clonotype was recovered from a woman in her late teens or twenties in good health. Material: PBMCs. The chain was built from TRBV5-1 and TRBJ2-4, and possibly TRBD2, on 6 matching bases. The CDR3 in this case is CARESREPKNIQYF. The nucleotides are TGCGCCAGAGAAAGCCGGGAGCCTAAAAACATTCAGTACTTC.